The clone carrying this T cell receptor (beta chain) was picked up many times. Antigen: not known. The V and J ends lost 5 bases and 4 bases, in that order; junction bases with no gene match: 10. The CDR3 consists of 15 residues. The data derive from a study of T cells in Graves' hyperthyroidism and ophthalmopathy. Study findings and constraints: Ophthalmopathy, which appeared later, was predicted by the model a median around 6 months before onset. Using 13 V-J features, a model discriminated ophthalmopathy from stable hyperthyroidism.

Authors of the study amplified TCR beta CDR3 regions from RNA transcripts. The HTBI set primed first-round TCR CDR3 RT-PCR. Each CDR3 protein gets one entry after TCRdb re-called the multiplex PCR reads with MiXCR. The sample lists more than 300,000 distinct CDR3 sequences, approximately 18% occurring once. This chain uses TRBV12-3 or TRBV12-4 with TRBJ1-1; 7 nucleotides agree with TRBD1. The sequencing input was blood. The clonotype was recovered from a woman younger than 45 with Graves' hyperthyroidism that later progressed to Graves' ophthalmopathy. The CDR3: CASSPDRVRGTEAFF. The CDR3 nucleotides are TGTGCCAGCAGTCCCGACAGGGTACGGGGCACTGAAGCTTTCTTT.